Listed below are T cell receptor beta chains from one sample, sequenced in a study of blood T cell repertoires in COVID-19. The assay was immunoSEQ multiplex PCR, and TCRdb's table has in-frame clones only and misses some. Seen here are almost 400,000 clones, more than 75% observed once, and the top ten hold 2.3%. Sequenced material: peripheral blood. These receptors were taken from a woman aged 60-75 years with COVID-19, enrolled during active disease. Each CDR3 is given with its conserved first and last residue. The D gene is left open where the match is weak. Expanded clones get a size class; other rows say once, few or many, or leave the size out.

clone size: -
D gene: TRBD1
J gene: TRBJ1-2
V gene: TRBV18
CDR3 DNA: TGTGCCAGCTCCCGCCAGGGGGGCCCGGAAACCTTC
CDR3 protein: CASSRQGGPETF

clone size: -
D gene: -
J gene: TRBJ1-1
V gene: TRBV18
CDR3 DNA: TGTGCCAGCTCACCTACTGACAGAAACACTGAAGCTTTCTTT
CDR3 protein: CASSPTDRNTEAFF

clone size: few
D gene: TRBD1
J gene: TRBJ1-4
V gene: TRBV5-1
CDR3 DNA: TGCGCCAGCAGCCAGGACAGGGGGCGCCCAGATAATGAAAAACTGTTTTTT
CDR3 protein: CASSQDRGRPDNEKLFF

clone size: -
D gene: TRBD1
J gene: TRBJ1-2
V gene: TRBV13
CDR3 DNA: TGTGCCAGCAGCTGGAGGGACAGGGTATTCGATGGCTACACCTTC
CDR3 protein: CASSWRDRVFDGYTF

clone size: -
D gene: -
J gene: TRBJ2-1
V gene: TRBV27
CDR3 DNA: TGTGCCAGCAGTCCTTACGACAGCTACAATGAGCAGTTCTTC
CDR3 protein: CASSPYDSYNEQFF

clone size: -
D gene: -
J gene: TRBJ1-4
V gene: TRBV7-3
CDR3 DNA: TGTGCCAGCAGCCCCTGGGACACCGTCAATGAAAAACTGTTTTTT
CDR3 protein: CASSPWDTVNEKLFF

clone size: -
D gene: -
J gene: TRBJ1-4
V gene: TRBV11-2
CDR3 DNA: TGTGCCAGCAGGGTGGGAGGGAGGAGTGAAAAACTGTTTTTT
CDR3 protein: CASRVGGRSEKLFF

clone size: -
D gene: -
J gene: TRBJ2-7
V gene: TRBV18
CDR3 DNA: TGTGCCAGCTCACCATCGCTAGCGAGTGAGCAGTACTTC
CDR3 protein: CASSPSLASEQYF

clone size: -
D gene: -
J gene: TRBJ2-5
V gene: TRBV9
CDR3 DNA: TGTGCCAGCAGCGTGTCAGGCCAAGAGACCCAGTACTTC
CDR3 protein: CASSVSGQETQYF

clone size: once
D gene: -
J gene: TRBJ1-2
V gene: TRBV6-1
CDR3 DNA: TGTGCCAGCAGTCCAAGGCCAGGGTCCTATGGCTACACCTTC
CDR3 protein: CASSPRPGSYGYTF

clone size: once
D gene: -
J gene: TRBJ2-5
V gene: TRBV7-9
CDR3 DNA: TGTGCCAGCAGCTTATCTCCGGAGACCCAGTACTTC
CDR3 protein: CASSLSPETQYF

clone size: -
D gene: -
J gene: TRBJ1-2
V gene: TRBV19
CDR3 DNA: TGTGCCAGTAGTATCTCACAGGGTTATGGCTATGGCTACACCTTC
CDR3 protein: CASSISQGYGYGYTF

clone size: -
D gene: -
J gene: TRBJ1-2
V gene: TRBV21-1
CDR3 DNA: TGTGCCAGCAGCGGGGCGGACAGGGGATATTTTAACTATGGCTACACCTTC
CDR3 protein: CASSGADRGYFNYGYTF

clone size: -
D gene: TRBD1
J gene: TRBJ2-7
V gene: TRBV28
CDR3 DNA: TGTGCCAGCAGTTTATCGGACAGGGGGCCTTACTACGAGCAGTACTTC
CDR3 protein: CASSLSDRGPYYEQYF

clone size: -
D gene: TRBD1
J gene: TRBJ1-2
V gene: TRBV5-1
CDR3 DNA: TGCGCCAGCAGCCCCGGACAGGCCTTATACTATGGCTACACCTTC
CDR3 protein: CASSPGQALYYGYTF

clone size: -
D gene: -
J gene: TRBJ1-1
V gene: TRBV7-9
CDR3 DNA: TGTGCCAGCAGCTTGGGACAGAACACTGAAGCTTTCTTT
CDR3 protein: CASSLGQNTEAFF

clone size: -
D gene: TRBD1
J gene: TRBJ2-1
V gene: TRBV3-1/TRBV3-2
CDR3 DNA: TGTGCCAGCAACTTCCCGGGACAGGGAACCCATGAGCAGTTCTTC
CDR3 protein: CASNFPGQGTHEQFF

clone size: -
D gene: TRBD1
J gene: TRBJ2-7
V gene: TRBV29-1
CDR3 DNA: TGCAGCGTCCGGGCCGGGACAGGGGCCTACGAGCAGTACTTC
CDR3 protein: CSVRAGTGAYEQYF

clone size: -
D gene: TRBD1
J gene: TRBJ1-1
V gene: TRBV19
CDR3 DNA: TGTGCCAGTAGCACGGACAGGGCTTTGAACACTGAAGCTTTCTTT
CDR3 protein: CASSTDRALNTEAFF

clone size: -
D gene: -
J gene: TRBJ2-7
V gene: TRBV5-1
CDR3 DNA: TGCGCCAGCAGCTTGGATATCGGGGATACCTACGAGCAGTACTTC
CDR3 protein: CASSLDIGDTYEQYF

clone size: -
D gene: -
J gene: TRBJ1-4
V gene: TRBV9
CDR3 DNA: TGTGCCAGCACCCCCGGGAGGGACGGAGGTGCAACTAATGAAAAACTGTTTTTT
CDR3 protein: CASTPGRDGGATNEKLFF

clone size: -
D gene: TRBD1
J gene: TRBJ2-5
V gene: TRBV10-3
CDR3 DNA: TGTGCCATCAATCCGACAGGGGTGCCACTCCAAGAGACCCAGTACTTC
CDR3 protein: CAINPTGVPLQETQYF

clone size: -
D gene: -
J gene: TRBJ1-1
V gene: TRBV19
CDR3 DNA: TGTGCCAGTAGTATATTCGGATTCCCGACAGGAGAGAACACTGAAGCTTTCTTT
CDR3 protein: CASSIFGFPTGENTEAFF

clone size: -
D gene: TRBD1
J gene: TRBJ2-7
V gene: TRBV7-8
CDR3 DNA: TGTGCCAGCAGCCCACAGGGGTACAGGCCCAGGGACGAGCAGTACTTC
CDR3 protein: CASSPQGYRPRDEQYF

clone size: -
D gene: TRBD1
J gene: TRBJ2-2
V gene: TRBV18
CDR3 DNA: TGTGCCAGCTCACCCCCGGGACAGGGGGCCGACACCGGGGAGCTGTTTTTT
CDR3 protein: CASSPPGQGADTGELFF

clone size: -
D gene: TRBD1
J gene: TRBJ1-2
V gene: TRBV7-9
CDR3 DNA: TGTGCCAGCAGCCCTGGACAGGGGTATTCCCCTAACTATGGCTACACCTTC
CDR3 protein: CASSPGQGYSPNYGYTF

clone size: -
D gene: TRBD1
J gene: TRBJ1-4
V gene: TRBV6-2/TRBV6-3
CDR3 DNA: TGTGCCAGCAGCCTCTACGGACAGGGGAGTGAAAAACTGTTTTTT
CDR3 protein: CASSLYGQGSEKLFF

clone size: -
D gene: TRBD2
J gene: TRBJ2-3
V gene: TRBV7-3
CDR3 DNA: TGTGCCAGCAGCTTAAGCGGGGGGGTATCAGATACGCAGTATTTT
CDR3 protein: CASSLSGGVSDTQYF

clone size: -
D gene: TRBD2
J gene: TRBJ2-1
V gene: TRBV7-8
CDR3 DNA: TGTGCCAGCAGCTTCGGGGGACTAGCGACCTCGCGCCTCTACAATGAGCAGTTCTTC
CDR3 protein: CASSFGGLATSRLYNEQFF

clone size: -
D gene: TRBD2
J gene: TRBJ2-7
V gene: TRBV18
CDR3 DNA: TGTGCCAGCTCACCAACCCAAGGTAGCGGGGGCAGATACGAGCAGTACTTC
CDR3 protein: CASSPTQGSGGRYEQYF

clone size: -
D gene: TRBD1
J gene: TRBJ1-2
V gene: TRBV11-1
CDR3 DNA: TGTGCCAGCAGCCCCAAGGACAGGGCAAACTATGGCTACACCTTC
CDR3 protein: CASSPKDRANYGYTF

clone size: -
D gene: TRBD2
J gene: TRBJ2-3
V gene: TRBV18
CDR3 DNA: TGTGCCAGCTCGCCAGCGGGGGCCCTCACAGATACGCAGTATTTT
CDR3 protein: CASSPAGALTDTQYF

clone size: few
D gene: TRBD1
J gene: TRBJ2-2
V gene: TRBV6-5
CDR3 DNA: TGTGCCAGCAGCCGAACGGACAGGGCGGTCGGGGAGCTGTTTTTT
CDR3 protein: CASSRTDRAVGELFF

clone size: -
D gene: -
J gene: TRBJ1-2
V gene: TRBV9
CDR3 DNA: TGTGCCAGCAGCGCCCTACGGGAGGGCTATGGCTACACCTTC
CDR3 protein: CASSALREGYGYTF

clone size: -
D gene: TRBD1
J gene: TRBJ1-2
V gene: TRBV5-1
CDR3 DNA: TGCGCCAGCAGCCCGGGACAGGGAAGATCTAACTATGGCTACACCTTC
CDR3 protein: CASSPGQGRSNYGYTF

clone size: -
D gene: TRBD1
J gene: TRBJ1-3
V gene: TRBV10-3
CDR3 DNA: TGTGCCATCAGTGAAACAGGGGACACCATATATTTT
CDR3 protein: CAISETGDTIYF

clone size: -
D gene: TRBD1
J gene: TRBJ1-5
V gene: TRBV6-6
CDR3 DNA: TGTGCCAGCAGTCGGGACAGGGGAAATCAGCCCCAGCATTTT
CDR3 protein: CASSRDRGNQPQHF

clone size: -
D gene: -
J gene: TRBJ2-3
V gene: TRBV4-2
CDR3 DNA: TGTGCCAGCAGCCAAGTGGGGGGGCGATATAGCACAGATACGCAGTATTTT
CDR3 protein: CASSQVGGRYSTDTQYF

clone size: -
D gene: -
J gene: TRBJ1-5
V gene: TRBV19
CDR3 DNA: TGTGCCAGTAGTATGCGGCAGGGACAAAATCAGCCCCAGCATTTT
CDR3 protein: CASSMRQGQNQPQHF

clone size: once
D gene: -
J gene: TRBJ1-5
V gene: TRBV6-5
CDR3 DNA: TGTGCCAGCAGTCCCTTAAGACGGGGCAATCAGCCCCAGCATTTT
CDR3 protein: CASSPLRRGNQPQHF

clone size: -
D gene: TRBD2
J gene: TRBJ2-3
V gene: TRBV11-2
CDR3 DNA: TGTGCCAGCAGCTTAGGGTCCGGGAGGACAGATACGCAGTATTTT
CDR3 protein: CASSLGSGRTDTQYF

clone size: -
D gene: TRBD1
J gene: TRBJ2-6
V gene: TRBV27
CDR3 DNA: TGTGCCAGCAACGACAGGGCCGGGGCCAACGTCCTGACTTTC
CDR3 protein: CASNDRAGANVLTF

clone size: -
D gene: TRBD1
J gene: TRBJ1-3
V gene: TRBV19
CDR3 DNA: TGTGCCGCGAAAAAGACAGGGGGCTCTGGAAACACCATATATTTT
CDR3 protein: CAAKKTGGSGNTIYF

clone size: -
D gene: TRBD2
J gene: TRBJ2-1
V gene: TRBV5-1
CDR3 DNA: TGCGCCAGCAGTTTCCGCATGCAGACTAGCGGGGGGAACAATGAGCAGTTCTTC
CDR3 protein: CASSFRMQTSGGNNEQFF

clone size: few
D gene: -
J gene: TRBJ2-1
V gene: TRBV9
CDR3 DNA: TGTGCCAGCAGCGCAGACTCCTACTCCTACAATGAGCAGTTCTTC
CDR3 protein: CASSADSYSYNEQFF

clone size: -
D gene: TRBD1
J gene: TRBJ1-4
V gene: TRBV4-1
CDR3 DNA: TGCGCCAGCAGCCAAGATGGGACAGGGGGTCATGAAAAACTGTTTTTT
CDR3 protein: CASSQDGTGGHEKLFF

clone size: -
D gene: -
J gene: TRBJ1-5
V gene: TRBV29-1
CDR3 DNA: TGCAGCGTTGCGCAAGAGTTTAATCAGCCCCAGCATTTT
CDR3 protein: CSVAQEFNQPQHF

clone size: -
D gene: -
J gene: TRBJ1-1
V gene: TRBV7-9
CDR3 DNA: TGTGCCAGCAGCTTAAACCCAACCCTTACACGGAACACTGAAGCTTTCTTT
CDR3 protein: CASSLNPTLTRNTEAFF

clone size: -
D gene: -
J gene: TRBJ1-1
V gene: TRBV5-5
CDR3 DNA: TGTGCCAGCAGCTTCGGAGTTCGGACTGAAGCTTTCTTT
CDR3 protein: CASSFGVRTEAFF